This is a list of T cell receptor beta chains from one sample in a study of regulatory T cells in long-lasting Graves disease. From the multiplex PCR reads, TCRdb called clonotypes with MiXCR, one entry per CDR3 protein. Of 420,000 or so distinct CDR3 sequences listed, about 15% are singletons. These data are also associated with another study on T cells in Graves' hyperthyroidism and ophthalmopathy.

The sample in question was peripheral blood mononuclear cells (PBMCs), obtained at new diagnosis, from a patient treated with antithyroid drugs. Source of these receptors: a woman younger than 30 with Graves disease. Each CDR3 is given with its conserved first and last residue. A D gene is named only where the DNA matches it firmly. Clone size is not always given. Where it is, it says once, few, many or a class for expanded clones.

TRBJ2-3 | TRBV20-1 | . | TRBD2 | CSARDYSTTSGVTDTQYF | TGCAGTGCTAGAGATTATTCCACAACTAGCGGGGTGACAGATACGCAGTATTTT
TRBJ1-4 | TRBV28 | . | . | CASSLIWDVKKLFF | TGTGCCAGCAGTTTAATTTGGGATGTTAAAAAACTGTTTTTT
TRBJ1-2 | TRBV7-8 | many | TRBD1 | CASSLSGQGGYTF | TGTGCCAGCAGCTTATCGGGACAGGGTGGCTACACCTTC
TRBJ2-3 | TRBV6-2/TRBV6-3 | few | . | CASSYSSHFTDTQYF | TGTGCCAGCAGTTACTCGAGTCACTTCACAGATACGCAGTATTTT
TRBJ2-2 | TRBV18 | . | TRBD1 | CASSPPGQGAGGELFF | TGTGCCAGCTCACCTCCGGGACAGGGGGCTGGCGGGGAGCTGTTTTTT
TRBJ2-3 | TRBV5-4 | many | TRBD1 | CASSLLNRDRSPDTQYF | TGTGCCAGCAGCTTATTGAACCGGGACAGGTCCCCAGATACGCAGTATTTT
TRBJ1-1 | TRBV28 | . | . | CASSDHPGPGAFF | TGTGCCAGCAGTGACCACCCGGGCCCTGGCGCTTTCTTT
TRBJ2-2 | TRBV15 | . | TRBD2 | CATSRGLAGGFGELFF | TGTGCCACCAGCAGAGGACTAGCGGGAGGATTCGGGGAGCTGTTTTTT
TRBJ1-2 | TRBV5-1 | . | . | CASSLYTGATDGYTF | TGCGCCAGCAGCTTGTATACAGGCGCGACGGATGGCTACACCTTC
TRBJ2-7 | TRBV7-6 | few | . | CASSVGGGGEQYF | TGTGCCAGCAGCGTGGGCGGCGGCGGCGAGCAGTACTTC
TRBJ2-7 | TRBV12-3/TRBV12-4 | . | . | CASSETPSYEQYF | TGTGCCAGCTCCGAGACACCGTCCTACGAGCAGTACTTC
TRBJ2-7 | TRBV6-1 | many | TRBD2 | CASSGREVSEQYF | TGTGCCAGCAGTGGGCGGGAGGTGTCCGAGCAGTACTTC
TRBJ2-7 | TRBV20-1 | many | . | CSARTFGGTTSIYEQYF | TGCAGTGCTAGAACGTTTGGGGGGACGACCTCCATCTACGAGCAGTACTTC
TRBJ1-5 | TRBV27 | . | . | CASRDGYSNQPQHF | TGTGCCAGCAGGGACGGTTATAGCAATCAGCCCCAGCATTTT
TRBJ2-1 | TRBV6-1 | many | . | CASSLGGQRREQFF | TGTGCCAGCAGTCTAGGGGGTCAGAGAAGGGAGCAGTTCTTC
TRBJ2-1 | TRBV19 | few | . | CASSMGQTSYNEQFF | TGTGCCAGTAGTATGGGTCAAACCTCCTACAATGAGCAGTTCTTC
TRBJ2-5 | TRBV2 | many | TRBD2 | CASSNQPGRAGGRLYF | TGTGCCAGCAGTAACCAACCAGGACGAGCGGGAGGCCGTCTGTACTTC
TRBJ2-1 | TRBV20-1 | many | . | CSARDPRSYNEQFF | TGCAGTGCTAGAGATCCCCGCTCCTACAATGAGCAGTTCTTC
TRBJ2-5 | TRBV6-2/TRBV6-3 | . | . | CASMLFGTQETQYF | TGTGCCAGCATGCTCTTCGGGACCCAAGAGACCCAGTACTTC
TRBJ2-1 | TRBV10-3 | many | . | CAISVLGANEQFF | TGTGCCATCAGTGTGTTAGGTGCCAATGAGCAGTTCTTC
TRBJ2-4 | TRBV29-1 | few | . | CSVESDRENIQYF | TGCAGCGTTGAGTCGGACAGAGAAAACATTCAGTACTTC
TRBJ1-4 | TRBV20-1 | . | TRBD1 | CSATQTGDHEKLFF | TGCAGTGCTACACAGACAGGGGACCATGAAAAACTGTTTTTT
TRBJ2-2 | TRBV7-3 | few | TRBD1 | CASSGGTGTGELFF | TGTGCCAGCAGCGGGGGGACAGGCACCGGGGAGCTGTTTTTT
TRBJ1-5 | TRBV28 | few | . | CASSFSGPVGSPQHF | TGTGCCAGCAGTTTTTCCGGGCCAGTGGGCAGCCCCCAGCATTTT
TRBJ2-1 | TRBV2 | many | TRBD2 | CASRLAAYNEQFF | TGTGCCAGCCGACTAGCGGCTTACAATGAGCAGTTCTTC
TRBJ2-7 | TRBV7-9 | many | TRBD2 | CASSLEREKTYEQYF | TGTGCCAGCAGCTTAGAGCGGGAGAAAACCTACGAGCAGTACTTC
TRBJ1-1 | TRBV7-3 | . | . | CASSLGPQGNTEAFF | TGTGCCAGCAGCTTAGGGCCACAGGGAAACACTGAAGCTTTCTTT
TRBJ1-5 | TRBV6-1 | few | . | CASSAGNFNQPQHF | TGTGCCAGCAGTGCAGGGAATTTCAATCAGCCCCAGCATTTT
TRBJ2-3 | TRBV5-1 | many | TRBD2 | CASSQGTSGKDTQYF | TGCGCCAGCAGCCAGGGGACTAGCGGCAAAGATACGCAGTATTTT
TRBJ1-2 | TRBV7-9 | many | TRBD1 | CASSQRQGADYGYTF | TGTGCCAGCAGCCAACGACAGGGGGCCGACTATGGCTACACCTTC
TRBJ2-1 | TRBV13 | many | . | CASMISVSSYNEQFF | TGTGCCAGCATGATTAGCGTGAGCTCCTACAATGAGCAGTTCTTC
TRBJ2-2 | TRBV4-3 | . | . | CASSQATTGSGELFF | TGCGCCAGCAGCCAAGCTACTACAGGCTCCGGGGAGCTGTTTTTT
TRBJ1-5 | TRBV6-4 | . | TRBD1 | CASSPTGEGSQPQHF | TGTGCCAGCAGTCCCACAGGGGAGGGAAGTCAGCCCCAGCATTTT
TRBJ1-6 | TRBV5-6 | . | . | CASSTRPGTASPLHF | TGTGCCAGCAGCACTCGTCCCGGGACTGCTTCACCCCTCCACTTT
TRBJ2-7 | TRBV6-1 | few | TRBD1 | CASRKTGENEQYF | TGTGCCAGCAGAAAAACAGGGGAGAACGAGCAGTACTTC
TRBJ2-7 | TRBV7-6 | . | . | CASSLGEVGEQYF | TGTGCCAGCAGCTTAGGGGAAGTGGGGGAGCAGTACTTC
TRBJ2-1 | TRBV20-1 | . | . | CSANLLSYNEQFF | TGCAGTGCTAATTTACTAAGCTACAATGAGCAGTTCTTC
TRBJ2-7 | TRBV6-9 | . | TRBD1 | CASSSGTGSEYF | TGTGCCAGCAGTTCCGGGACAGGATCTGAGTACTTC
TRBJ1-3 | TRBV7-2 | . | . | CASSLEAALHGNTIYF | TGTGCCAGCAGCTTAGAGGCAGCCCTTCATGGAAACACCATATATTTT
TRBJ2-7 | TRBV6-1 | . | . | CASTQGYSYEQYF | TGTGCCAGCACACAGGGTTACTCCTACGAGCAGTACTTC
TRBJ2-1 | TRBV7-7 | . | . | CASSRQALGDEQFF | TGTGCTAGCAGCCGACAGGCGCTAGGCGATGAGCAGTTCTTC
TRBJ2-5 | TRBV7-2 | few | . | CASSSYHSAGQETQYF | TGTGCCAGCAGCTCCTACCACAGCGCAGGTCAAGAGACCCAGTACTTC
TRBJ1-6 | TRBV6-2/TRBV6-3 | . | TRBD1 | CASRRGQGINSPLHF | TGTGCCAGCAGACGCGGACAGGGGATTAATTCACCCCTCCACTTT
TRBJ1-4 | TRBV5-1 | few | . | CASSLSTLEKLFF | TGCGCCAGCAGCTTGTCGACGTTAGAAAAACTGTTTTTT
TRBJ2-1 | TRBV11-3 | many | . | CASSEPSGVGQFF | TGTGCCAGCAGCGAACCTTCGGGCGTTGGGCAGTTCTTC
TRBJ2-7 | TRBV5-1 | many | . | CASSLVAAETYEQYF | TGCGCCAGCAGCTTGGTGGCGGCAGAGACCTACGAGCAGTACTTC
TRBJ1-2 | TRBV28 | many | TRBD1 | CASRDPGQGPGGEGYTF | TGTGCCAGCAGGGATCCGGGACAGGGGCCCGGCGGTGAAGGCTACACCTTC
TRBJ2-1 | TRBV13 | few | TRBD2 | CASSPRLAGAIEQFF | TGTGCCAGCAGCCCTAGACTAGCGGGAGCGATTGAGCAGTTCTTC
TRBJ2-3 | TRBV5-4 | many | TRBD2 | CASSFEAGADTQYF | TGTGCCAGCAGCTTCGAAGCGGGAGCAGATACGCAGTATTTT
TRBJ1-2 | TRBV28 | . | TRBD1 | CASSSGTAVCYTF | TGTGCCAGCAGTTCCGGGACAGCCGTTTGCTACACCTTC
TRBJ2-7 | TRBV28 | many | TRBD2 | CASSFLRTRGSYEQYF | TGTGCCAGCAGTTTTTTGAGGACTAGGGGCTCCTACGAGCAGTACTTC
TRBJ1-5 | TRBV2 | . | . | CASSVQNNQPQHF | TGTGCCAGCAGTGTCCAAAACAATCAGCCCCAGCATTTT
TRBJ2-1 | TRBV7-3 | many | TRBD2 | CASSFGLANNEQFF | TGTGCCAGCAGCTTTGGACTAGCGAACAATGAGCAGTTCTTC
TRBJ2-7 | TRBV6-1 | many | TRBD1 | CASSTYRGPSYEQYF | TGTGCCAGCAGTACCTACAGGGGACCATCCTACGAGCAGTACTTC